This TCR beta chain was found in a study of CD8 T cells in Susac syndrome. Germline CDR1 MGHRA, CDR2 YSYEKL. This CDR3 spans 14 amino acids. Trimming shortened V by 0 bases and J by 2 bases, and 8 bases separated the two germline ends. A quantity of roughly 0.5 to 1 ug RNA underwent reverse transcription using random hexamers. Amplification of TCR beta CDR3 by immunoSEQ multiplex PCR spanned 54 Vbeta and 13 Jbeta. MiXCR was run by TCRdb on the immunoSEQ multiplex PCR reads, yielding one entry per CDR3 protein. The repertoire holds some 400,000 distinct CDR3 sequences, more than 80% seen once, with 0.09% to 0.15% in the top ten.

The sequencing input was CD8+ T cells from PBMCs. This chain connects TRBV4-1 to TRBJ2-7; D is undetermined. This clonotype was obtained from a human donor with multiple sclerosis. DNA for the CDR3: TGCGCCAGCAGCCAAGAGGTCCGGCCCTACGAGCAGTACTTC. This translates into CASSQEVRPYEQYF.